The rows below give T cell receptor beta chains drawn from one sample of a study of cytomegalovirus exposure and HLA in healthy donors. Repertoires were generated with immunoSEQ multiplex PCR, while TCRdb's copy carries only in-frame clones and drops some. The sample has some 130,000 clones, around 63% seen once. Material for sequencing was PBMCs. The receptors were sampled from a human donor in good health. CDR3s include the opening cysteine and the closing phenylalanine or tryptophan. The order of the fields is J gene, V gene, D gene, clone size, CDR3 protein, CDR3 DNA. The D gene is left open where the match is weak. A row's size may be missing; if present it is once, few, many or a size class.

TRBJ2-2 | TRBV2 | - | - | CASRLERGTGELFF | TGTGCCAGTCGACTCGAGCGCGGCACCGGGGAGCTGTTTTTT
TRBJ2-7 | TRBV23-1 | TRBD2 | - | CASSQAGGPPYEQYF | TGCGCCAGCAGTCAGGCGGGAGGGCCCCCCTACGAGCAGTACTTC
TRBJ1-3 | TRBV7-9 | - | - | CASTRAGENTIYF | TGTGCCAGCACGCGGGCAGGGGAAAACACCATATATTTT
TRBJ2-2 | TRBV6-5 | - | - | CASHSPQGNTGELFF | TGTGCCAGCCACAGCCCACAGGGAAACACCGGGGAGCTGTTTTTT
TRBJ1-4 | TRBV11-2 | TRBD1 | - | CASSTRTGSYEKLFF | TGTGCCAGCAGCACGAGGACAGGGAGTTATGAAAAACTGTTTTTT
TRBJ2-7 | TRBV29-1 | - | - | CSVESYTYEQYF | TGCAGCGTTGAGTCTTACACCTACGAGCAGTACTTC
TRBJ1-4 | TRBV10-2 | - | - | CASRIGSDEKLFF | TGCGCCAGCAGAATAGGGAGCGATGAAAAACTGTTTTTT
TRBJ2-3 | TRBV6-5 | TRBD2 | - | CASSYQAGATDTQYF | TGTGCCAGCAGTTACCAGGCGGGAGCCACAGATACGCAGTATTTT
TRBJ1-2 | TRBV5-1 | - | few | CASSLAPENYGYTF | TGCGCCAGCAGCTTGGCCCCGGAGAACTATGGCTACACCTTC
TRBJ1-2 | TRBV28 | - | - | CASSGSPGYNGYTF | TGTGCCAGCAGTGGCTCCCCAGGGTACAATGGCTACACCTTC
TRBJ2-1 | TRBV4-2 | - | - | CASSQLASSYNEQFF | TGTGCCAGCAGCCAACTAGCGAGCTCCTACAATGAGCAGTTCTTC
TRBJ2-1 | TRBV5-8 | - | - | CASSHAGTNYNEQFF | TGTGCCAGCAGCCACGCCGGGACAAATTACAATGAGCAGTTCTTC
TRBJ2-1 | TRBV2 | TRBD2 | - | CASMTSTGASYNEQFF | TGTGCCAGCATGACTAGCACGGGAGCAAGCTACAATGAGCAGTTCTTC
TRBJ2-1 | TRBV11-2 | TRBD1 | - | CASRPQGAAPWNEQFF | TGTGCCAGCAGACCACAGGGGGCGGCCCCCTGGAATGAGCAGTTCTTC
TRBJ1-1 | TRBV25-1 | - | - | CASSDSAGYAEAFF | TGTGCCAGCAGTGATTCGGCCGGGTACGCTGAAGCTTTCTTT
TRBJ1-2 | TRBV9 | - | few | CASSPGGGRYGYTF | TGTGCCAGCAGCCCCGGGGGGGGCCGTTACGGCTACACCTTC
TRBJ2-7 | TRBV2 | TRBD1 | - | CASRPGTGGYEQYF | TGTGCCAGCAGGCCCGGGACAGGGGGGTACGAGCAGTACTTC
TRBJ2-7 | TRBV10-1 | TRBD2 | - | CASSPQREIGGEQYF | TGCGCCAGCAGCCCCCAGCGGGAGATAGGCGGCGAGCAGTACTTC
TRBJ1-5 | TRBV28 | - | once | CATGTNQPQHF | TGTGCCACCGGGACAAATCAGCCCCAGCATTTT
TRBJ2-3 | TRBV7-2 | - | - | CASSYHGREMDTQYF | TGTGCCAGCAGCTACCACGGACGGGAGATGGATACGCAGTATTTT
TRBJ2-7 | TRBV9 | TRBD2 | - | CASSLGGLARAYEQYF | TGTGCCAGCAGCTTAGGCGGACTAGCGAGAGCCTACGAGCAGTACTTC
TRBJ2-1 | TRBV19 | TRBD2 | - | CASSRRPGLAGGPSYNEQFF | TGTGCCAGTAGCCGTAGGCCGGGACTAGCGGGAGGTCCCTCCTACAATGAGCAGTTCTTC
TRBJ1-5 | TRBV18 | - | - | CASSPTGDSNQPQHF | TGTGCCAGCTCACCGACAGGAGATAGCAATCAGCCCCAGCATTTT
TRBJ2-7 | TRBV28 | - | - | CASSRYYTVGSYEQYF | TGTGCCAGCAGCCGGTATTATACGGTCGGCTCCTACGAGCAGTACTTC
TRBJ2-2 | TRBV7-7 | - | - | CASSPVGVTTGELFF | TGTGCTAGCAGCCCAGTCGGGGTAACGACCGGGGAGCTGTTTTTT
TRBJ2-2 | TRBV4-3 | - | once | CASSRGGSAGELFF | TGCGCCAGCAGCCGGGGGGGCTCAGCCGGGGAGCTGTTTTTT
TRBJ1-5 | TRBV2 | TRBD1 | few | CASSVMGQVNQPQHF | TGTGCCAGCAGTGTCATGGGACAGGTAAATCAGCCCCAGCATTTT
TRBJ2-5 | TRBV28 | - | - | CASSPGQIQETQYF | TGTGCCAGCAGCCCTGGACAAATCCAAGAGACCCAGTACTTC
TRBJ1-2 | TRBV6-5 | TRBD1 | - | CASSSRQGEGGYTF | TGTGCCAGCAGTTCTCGTCAGGGGGAAGGTGGCTACACCTTC
TRBJ2-6 | TRBV29-1 | TRBD1 | - | CSVVTGIDVLTF | TGCAGCGTTGTGACAGGGATCGACGTCCTGACTTTC
TRBJ2-3 | TRBV7-9 | TRBD2 | - | CASSLGTSRFTDTQYF | TGTGCCAGCAGCTTAGGGACTAGCAGATTCACAGATACGCAGTATTTT
TRBJ1-2 | TRBV7-2 | TRBD1 | - | CASSSRTTGGTIMGYTF | TGTGCCAGCAGCTCTCGAACCACAGGGGGAACAATTATGGGCTACACCTTC
TRBJ1-2 | TRBV5-4 | - | - | CASSQDSYGYTF | TGTGCCAGCAGCCAGGACAGCTATGGCTACACCTTC
TRBJ2-2 | TRBV2 | TRBD1 | - | CASSSQGARNTGELFF | TGTGCCAGCAGTTCACAGGGGGCGAGGAACACCGGGGAGCTGTTTTTT
TRBJ2-1 | TRBV28 | - | - | CASSSTLRVHHEQFF | TGTGCCAGCAGCTCGACTCTTCGGGTTCACCATGAGCAGTTCTTC
TRBJ1-2 | TRBV28 | TRBD1 | - | CASRSTGNLHGYTF | TGTGCCAGCAGGTCGACAGGGAATCTCCATGGCTACACCTTC
TRBJ2-3 | TRBV5-1 | - | few | CASSSTAGTDTQYF | TGCGCCAGCAGCTCAACAGCTGGCACAGATACGCAGTATTTT
TRBJ2-1 | TRBV9 | TRBD2 | - | CASSVSPAGGDNEQFF | TGTGCCAGCAGCGTATCCCCGGCGGGAGGGGACAATGAGCAGTTCTTC
TRBJ2-4 | TRBV28 | TRBD1 | - | CASTLGTENIQYF | TGTGCCAGCACCCTCGGGACAGAAAACATTCAGTACTTC
TRBJ2-5 | TRBV28 | - | - | CASSFLATQETQYF | TGTGCCAGCAGTTTCCTAGCGACTCAAGAGACCCAGTACTTC
TRBJ2-7 | TRBV5-1 | TRBD2 | - | CASSLGGSGTGIAYEQYF | TGCGCCAGCAGCTTGGGGGGTAGCGGGACGGGGATAGCCTACGAGCAGTACTTC
TRBJ2-3 | TRBV6-6 | TRBD1 | - | CASHDRDRGTDTQYF | TGTGCCAGCCACGACAGGGATCGAGGCACAGATACGCAGTATTTT
TRBJ2-5 | TRBV11-2 | TRBD2 | few | CASSLGLAKVYQETQYF | TGTGCCAGCAGCTTAGGACTAGCTAAAGTTTACCAAGAGACCCAGTACTTC
TRBJ2-7 | TRBV5-1 | TRBD2 | - | CASKTSALSSYEQYF | TGCGCCAGCAAAACTAGCGCCCTAAGCTCCTACGAGCAGTACTTC
TRBJ2-2 | TRBV15 | TRBD1 | - | CATSRGGTGKGGELFF | TGTGCCACCAGCAGAGGCGGGACAGGGAAAGGCGGGGAGCTGTTTTTT
TRBJ2-3 | TRBV18 | - | few | CASSQLRGADTQYF | TGTGCCAGCTCACAGCTACGGGGAGCAGATACGCAGTATTTT
TRBJ2-6 | TRBV19 | TRBD2 | - | CASNPGLAGGFASGAGANVLTF | TGTGCCAGTAACCCGGGACTAGCGGGAGGCTTTGCATCAGGCGCTGGGGCCAACGTCCTGACTTTC
TRBJ1-5 | TRBV6-5 | - | once | CASGRDSNQPQHF | TGTGCCAGCGGGAGAGATAGCAATCAGCCCCAGCATTTT
TRBJ2-5 | TRBV4-1 | - | - | CASSQPSSQETQYF | TGCGCCAGCAGCCAACCTAGCTCTCAAGAGACCCAGTACTTC